This TCR beta chain came from a study of regulatory T cells in long-lasting Graves disease. General observations from the study: Accuracy could have been hurt by small sample size. The number of shared public clonotypes was higher in persistent patients (under 3,000) than new patients (more than 850).

Investigators prepared the TCR beta libraries by applying iRepertoire HTBI primers and Arm-PCR of CDR3 regions. Each CDR3 protein is one row after TCRdb ran MiXCR on the multiplex PCR reads. The sample includes roughly 500,000 distinct CDR3 sequences, around 12% of them seen just once. This clonotype was seen more than once but under ten times. The antigen is unknown. This may come from a read error, since a much larger clone is one base off. Noted time point: newly diagnosed GD, antithyroid drugs for less than 3 months. The TCR library was made from RNA extracted from PBMCs. From germline, CDR1 is SNHLY and CDR2 FYNNEI. The CDR3 has 13 amino acids. The trim removed 9 bases at V and 10 bases at J, leaving 5 bases unmatched. The same sample was also studied in work on T cells in Graves' hyperthyroidism and ophthalmopathy. That study adds: Diagnoses were established using clinical symptoms, serum thyroxine and TRAb, thyroid ultrasound and orbital computed tomography. Median prediction lead before ophthalmopathy onset was 5 to 7.5 months with the model.

The genes are TRBV2 and TRBJ2-1; 14 bases align to TRBD2. Sequencing used peripheral blood mononuclear cells (PBMCs), obtained at new diagnosis, from a patient treated with antithyroid drugs. The clonotype comes from a woman in her twenties or thirties with Graves disease. CDR3 DNA sequence: TGTGCCAGGGCGGGACTAGCGGGAGACGAGCAGTTCTTC. Translated, it gives CARAGLAGDEQFF.